This T cell receptor (beta chain) was documented in a study of T cell changes during pregnancy in multiple sclerosis. Germline CDR1 and CDR2: LGHNA and YSLEER. V shed 3 bases and J shed 3 bases, with 11 bases lying between them. The CDR3 loop spans 14 amino acids. The protocol was immunoSEQ multiplex PCR, while the TCRdb copy is restricted to in-frame clones and leaves out a portion. The top ten clones hold approximately 2.6% of a sample with about 46,000 clones, less than 95% of them seen once. This clone was recorded only once. The sequencing used CD8+ T cells from peripheral blood mononuclear cells, collected in the second trimester of pregnancy. This rearrangement joins TRBV4-3 to TRBJ1-2; D perhaps matches TRBD1 (6 bases). The clonotype originates from a female donor with multiple sclerosis, enrolled in a pregnancy study. CDR3 nucleotide sequence: TGCGCCAGCAGCCAGCGGACAGCTGACTATGGCTACACCTTC. Encoded protein: CASSQRTADYGYTF.